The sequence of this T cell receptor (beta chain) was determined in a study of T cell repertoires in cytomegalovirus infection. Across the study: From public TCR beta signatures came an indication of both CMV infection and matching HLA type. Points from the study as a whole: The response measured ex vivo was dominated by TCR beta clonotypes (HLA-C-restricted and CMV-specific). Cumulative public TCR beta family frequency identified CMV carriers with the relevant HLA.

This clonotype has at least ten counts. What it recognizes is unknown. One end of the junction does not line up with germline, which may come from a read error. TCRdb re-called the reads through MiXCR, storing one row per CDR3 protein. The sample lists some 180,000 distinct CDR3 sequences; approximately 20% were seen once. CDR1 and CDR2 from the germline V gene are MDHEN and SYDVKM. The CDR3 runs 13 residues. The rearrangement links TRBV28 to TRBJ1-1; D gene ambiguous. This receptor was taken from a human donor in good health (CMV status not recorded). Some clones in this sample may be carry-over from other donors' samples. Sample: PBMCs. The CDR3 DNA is TGTGCCAGCAGCTTATTGGGGAACACTGAAGCTTTCTTT. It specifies CASSLLGNTEAFF.